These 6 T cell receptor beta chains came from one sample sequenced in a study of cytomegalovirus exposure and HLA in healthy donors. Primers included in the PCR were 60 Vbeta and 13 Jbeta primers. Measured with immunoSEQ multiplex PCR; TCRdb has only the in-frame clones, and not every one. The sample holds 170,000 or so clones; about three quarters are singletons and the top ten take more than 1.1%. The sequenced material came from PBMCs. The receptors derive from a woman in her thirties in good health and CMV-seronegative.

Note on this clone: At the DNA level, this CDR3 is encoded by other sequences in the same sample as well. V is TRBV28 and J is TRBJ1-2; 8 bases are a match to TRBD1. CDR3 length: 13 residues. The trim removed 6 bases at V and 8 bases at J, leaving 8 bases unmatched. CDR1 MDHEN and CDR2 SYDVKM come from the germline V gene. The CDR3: CASSPGQGGGYTF. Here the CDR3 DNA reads TGTGCCAGCAGCCCCGGACAGGGCGGGGGCTACACCTTC.

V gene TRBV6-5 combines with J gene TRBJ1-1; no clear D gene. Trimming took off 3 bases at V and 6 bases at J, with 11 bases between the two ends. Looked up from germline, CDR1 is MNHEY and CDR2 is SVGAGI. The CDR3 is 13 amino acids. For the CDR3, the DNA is TGTGCCAGCAGTTATCCCTTTGGAGCTGAAGCTTTCTTT. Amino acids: CASSYPFGAEAFF.

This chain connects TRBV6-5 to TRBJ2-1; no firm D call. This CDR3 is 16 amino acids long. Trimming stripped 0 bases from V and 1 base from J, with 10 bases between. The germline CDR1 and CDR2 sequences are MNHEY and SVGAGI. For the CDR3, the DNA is TGTGCCAGCAGTTACTCGAGTCGATATTCCTACAATGAGCAGTTCTTC. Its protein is CASSYSSRYSYNEQFF.

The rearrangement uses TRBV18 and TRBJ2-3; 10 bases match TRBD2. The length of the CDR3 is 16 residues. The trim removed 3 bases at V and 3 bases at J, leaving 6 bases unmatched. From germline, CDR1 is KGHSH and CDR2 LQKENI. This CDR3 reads CASSPPAGGMTDTQYF. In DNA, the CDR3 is TGTGCCAGCTCACCTCCAGCGGGGGGGATGACAGATACGCAGTATTTT.

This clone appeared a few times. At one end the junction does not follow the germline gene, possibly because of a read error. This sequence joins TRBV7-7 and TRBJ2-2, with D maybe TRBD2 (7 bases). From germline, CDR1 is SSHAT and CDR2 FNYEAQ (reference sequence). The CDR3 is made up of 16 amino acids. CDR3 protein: CASSFESGGYTGELFF. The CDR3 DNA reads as TGTGCTAGCAGCTTTGAATCGGGGGGCTACACCGGGGAGCTGTTTTTT.

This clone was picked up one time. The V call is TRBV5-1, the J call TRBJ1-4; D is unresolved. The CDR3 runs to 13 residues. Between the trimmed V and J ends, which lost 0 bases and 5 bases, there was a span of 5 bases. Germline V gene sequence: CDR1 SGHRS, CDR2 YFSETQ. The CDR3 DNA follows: TGCGCCAGCAGCTTGGGGCAAAATGAAAAACTGTTTTTT. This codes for CASSLGQNEKLFF.